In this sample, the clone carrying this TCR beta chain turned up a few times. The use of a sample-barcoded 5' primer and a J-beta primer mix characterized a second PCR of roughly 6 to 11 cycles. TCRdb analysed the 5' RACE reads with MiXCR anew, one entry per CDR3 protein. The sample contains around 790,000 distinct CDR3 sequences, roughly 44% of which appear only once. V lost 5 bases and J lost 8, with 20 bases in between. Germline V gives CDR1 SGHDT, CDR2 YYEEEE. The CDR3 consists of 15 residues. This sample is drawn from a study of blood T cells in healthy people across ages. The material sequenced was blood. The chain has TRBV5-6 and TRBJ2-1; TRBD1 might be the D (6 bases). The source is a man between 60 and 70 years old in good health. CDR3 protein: CASRHVGDNRHEQFF. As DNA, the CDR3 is TGTGCCAGCAGGCATGTGGGGGACAATCGCCATGAGCAGTTCTTC.